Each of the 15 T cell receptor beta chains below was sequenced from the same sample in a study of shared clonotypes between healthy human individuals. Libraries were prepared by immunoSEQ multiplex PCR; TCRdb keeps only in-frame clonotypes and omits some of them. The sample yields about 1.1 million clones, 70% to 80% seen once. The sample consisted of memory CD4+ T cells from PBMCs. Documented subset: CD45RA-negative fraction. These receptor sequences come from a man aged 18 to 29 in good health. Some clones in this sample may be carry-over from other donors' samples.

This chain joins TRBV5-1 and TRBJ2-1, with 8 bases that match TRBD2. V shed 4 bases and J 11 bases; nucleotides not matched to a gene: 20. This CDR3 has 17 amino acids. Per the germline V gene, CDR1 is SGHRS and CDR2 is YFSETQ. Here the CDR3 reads CASSPQPTEAAGDQQFF. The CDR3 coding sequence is TGCGCCAGCAGCCCTCAACCTACGGAGGCAGCGGGAGATCAGCAGTTCTTC.

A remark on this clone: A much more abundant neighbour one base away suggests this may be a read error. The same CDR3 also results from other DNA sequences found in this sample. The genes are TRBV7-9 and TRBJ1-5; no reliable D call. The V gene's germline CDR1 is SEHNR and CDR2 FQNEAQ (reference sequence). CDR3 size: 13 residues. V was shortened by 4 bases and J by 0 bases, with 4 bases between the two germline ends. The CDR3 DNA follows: TGTGCCAGCAGCTGGGATAGCAATCAGCCCCAGCATTTT. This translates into CASSWDSNQPQHF.

This chain's CDR3 is CSAVREYPYF. The CDR3 DNA is TGCAGTGCTGTCCGGGAGTATCCGTACTTC. The gene calls are TRBV20-1 and TRBJ2-5; TRBD2 might be the D (6 bases). Germline loops: CDR1 DFQATT, CDR2 SNEGSKA (reference sequence). CDR3 length equals 10 residues. Trimming left V 5 bases short and J 13 bases short, with 14 bases between.

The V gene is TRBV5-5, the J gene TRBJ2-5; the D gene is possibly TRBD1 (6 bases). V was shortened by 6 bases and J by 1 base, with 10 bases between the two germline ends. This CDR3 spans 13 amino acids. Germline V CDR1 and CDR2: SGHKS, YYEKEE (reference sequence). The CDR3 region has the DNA TGTGCCAGCACCCAGGGGAGCCAAGAGACCCAGTACTTC. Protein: CASTQGSQETQYF.

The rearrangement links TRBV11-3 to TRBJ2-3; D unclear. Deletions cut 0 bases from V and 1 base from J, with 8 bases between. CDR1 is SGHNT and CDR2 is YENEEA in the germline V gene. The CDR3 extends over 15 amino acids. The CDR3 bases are TGTGCCAGCAGCTTAGACAGTCATCGCACAGATACGCAGTATTTT. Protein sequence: CASSLDSHRTDTQYF.

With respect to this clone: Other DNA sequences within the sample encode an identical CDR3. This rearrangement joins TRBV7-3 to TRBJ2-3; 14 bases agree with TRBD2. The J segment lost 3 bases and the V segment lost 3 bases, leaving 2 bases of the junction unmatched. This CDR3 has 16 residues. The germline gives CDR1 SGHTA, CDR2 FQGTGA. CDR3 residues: CASSLGLAGATDTQYF. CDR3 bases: TGTGCCAGCAGCTTGGGACTAGCGGGGGCGACAGATACGCAGTATTTT.

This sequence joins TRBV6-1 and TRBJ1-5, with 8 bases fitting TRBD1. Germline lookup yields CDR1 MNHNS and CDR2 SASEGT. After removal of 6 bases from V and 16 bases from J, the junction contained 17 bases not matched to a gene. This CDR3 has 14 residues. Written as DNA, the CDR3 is TGTGCCAGCAGGGACGGACAGGGCGTAGTGGCTATCCATTTT. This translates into CASRDGQGVVAIHF.

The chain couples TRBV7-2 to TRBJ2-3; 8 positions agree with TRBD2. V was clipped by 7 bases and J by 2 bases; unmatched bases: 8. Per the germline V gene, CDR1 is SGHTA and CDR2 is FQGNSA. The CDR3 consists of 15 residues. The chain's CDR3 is CASTPPGLVTDTQYF. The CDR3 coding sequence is TGTGCCAGCACCCCACCGGGACTAGTCACAGATACGCAGTATTTT.

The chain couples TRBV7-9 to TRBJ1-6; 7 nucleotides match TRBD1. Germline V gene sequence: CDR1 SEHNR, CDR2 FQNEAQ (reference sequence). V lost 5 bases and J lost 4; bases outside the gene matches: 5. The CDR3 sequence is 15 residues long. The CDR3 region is CASSRPGQYNSPLHF. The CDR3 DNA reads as TGTGCCAGCAGCCGACCGGGACAGTATAATTCACCCCTCCACTTT. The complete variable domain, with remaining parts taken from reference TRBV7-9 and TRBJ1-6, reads DTGVSQNPRHKITKRGQNVTFRCDPISEHNRLYWYRQTLGQGPEFLTYFQNEAQLEKSRLLSDRFSAERPKGSFSTLEIQRTEQGDSAMYLCASSRPGQYNSPLHFGNGTRLTVT.

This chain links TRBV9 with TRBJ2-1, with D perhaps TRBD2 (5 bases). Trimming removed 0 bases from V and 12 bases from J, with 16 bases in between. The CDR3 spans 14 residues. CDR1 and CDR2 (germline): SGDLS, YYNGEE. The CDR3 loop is CASSVAGSGGWQFF. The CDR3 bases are TGTGCCAGCAGCGTAGCAGGTTCCGGAGGCTGGCAGTTCTTC.

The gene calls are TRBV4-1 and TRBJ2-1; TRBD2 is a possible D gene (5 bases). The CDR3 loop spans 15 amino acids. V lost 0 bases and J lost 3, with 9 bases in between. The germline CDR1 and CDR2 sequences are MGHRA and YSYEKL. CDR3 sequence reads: CASSQEGRGYNEQFF. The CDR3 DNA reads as TGCGCCAGCAGCCAAGAGGGGAGAGGCTACAATGAGCAGTTCTTC.

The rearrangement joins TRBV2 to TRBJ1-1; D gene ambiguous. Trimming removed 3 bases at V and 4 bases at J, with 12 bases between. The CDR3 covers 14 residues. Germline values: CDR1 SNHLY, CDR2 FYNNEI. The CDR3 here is CASSDRGFGTEAFF. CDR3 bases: TGTGCCAGCAGTGACAGAGGGTTCGGCACTGAAGCTTTCTTT.

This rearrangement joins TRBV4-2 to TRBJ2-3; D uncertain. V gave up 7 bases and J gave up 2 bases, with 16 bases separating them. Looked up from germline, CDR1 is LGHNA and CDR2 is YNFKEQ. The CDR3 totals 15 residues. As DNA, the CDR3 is TGTGCCAGCACCCTAATGCCGGGCCTCACAGATACGCAGTATTTT. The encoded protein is CASTLMPGLTDTQYF.

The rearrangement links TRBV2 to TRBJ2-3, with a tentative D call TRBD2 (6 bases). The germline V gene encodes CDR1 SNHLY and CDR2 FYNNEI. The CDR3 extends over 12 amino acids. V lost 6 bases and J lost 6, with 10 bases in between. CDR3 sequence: CASRGGEDTQYF. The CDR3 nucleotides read TGTGCCAGCAGAGGAGGGGAGGATACGCAGTATTTT.

CDR3 coding DNA: TGTGCCAGCAGTTTTAAATCGGGGGGTTCCATAAATCAGCCCCAGCATTTT. This translates into CASSFKSGGSINQPQHF. The chain joins TRBV27 to TRBJ1-5; a weak D match, TRBD1 (5 bases). The CDR3 has 17 residues. The germline CDR1 and CDR2 sequences are MNHEY and SMNVEV (reference sequence). V lost 3 bases and J 4 bases, leaving 19 bases between the germline ends.